This paragraph reports one T cell receptor (beta chain). The CDR3 has 14 amino acids. From germline, CDR1 is MNHEY and CDR2 SVGAGI. Between the trimmed V and J ends, which lost 0 bases and 2 bases, there was a span of 7 bases. This entry is derived from a study of identifying expanded T cells in peripheral blood. During the collection period, no donor immune events like infections were recorded. Profiled with immunoSEQ multiplex PCR; TCRdb holds only in-frame clones, not every one. The sample consists of some 80,000 clones, 70% to 90% of them appearing once. Sequencing used blood. The sequence came from a person aged 18 to 70 in good health. This chain links TRBV6-5 with TRBJ1-2; D is ambiguous. DNA for the CDR3: TGTGCCAGCAGTTACTCGAAACAAAACTATGGCTACACCTTC. It codes for CASSYSKQNYGYTF.